The clone carrying this T cell receptor (beta chain) has ten or more counts. The CDR3 runs to 14 residues. With 4 bases removed from V and 4 bases from J, the gap between germline ends came to 14 bases. Germline-derived CDR1 and CDR2 are SGHNT and YYREEE (reference sequence). This sample stems from a study of early T cells in non-severe SARS-CoV-2 infection. Unique molecular identifiers were attached to individual cDNA molecules. TCRdb ran MiXCR on the 5' RACE reads and lists one entry per CDR3 protein. The sample lists some 29,000 distinct CDR3 sequences; about 4.6% were seen once. The rearrangement uses TRBV5-4 and TRBJ1-1; the D is unclear. This TCR was sampled from an adult who was a healthcare worker with PCR-confirmed SARS-CoV-2 infection or an uninfected control (not recorded which). Input material: whole blood. The CDR3 DNA sequence: TGTGCCAGCAGCGAAGGGTTCCTTGGCACTGAAGCTTTCTTT. It specifies CASSEGFLGTEAFF.